This TCR beta chain was sequenced during a study of T cells after posttransplantation cyclophosphamide. Whole-study results and caveats: Recipient CMV seropositivity and CMV reactivation strongly tracked TRB clonality. TRB overlap between skin or GI tissue T cells and blood was limited. Later post-transplant blood repertoires were often dominated by donor CD8+ memory clones.

Trimming took off 3 bases at V and 5 bases at J, with 13 bases between the two ends. This CDR3 comprises 14 residues. Germline V lookup: CDR1 MNHNS, CDR2 SASEGT. The protocol was immunoSEQ multiplex PCR, while the TCRdb copy is restricted to in-frame clones and leaves out a portion. The sample contains approximately 18,000 clones, 75% to 90% of which appear only once. Peripheral blood was collected from the related graft donor on the marrow donation day. A few counts support this clone. What it binds is unknown. This TCR was sampled from a man between 25 and 39 years old in good health and a related stem cell transplant donor. Sequencing was carried out using memory CD4+ T cells sorted from blood. This rearrangement joins TRBV6-1 to TRBJ1-1; D uncertain. The CDR3 DNA follows: TGTGCCAGCAGTGACTGGTACGGGGATACTGAAGCTTTCTTT. Translation: CASSDWYGDTEAFF.